This T cell receptor (beta chain) stems from a study of siplizumab effects on memory and regulatory T cells. Overall study findings and caveats: Alloreactive CD4+ clones that could be mapped were on average approximately 69% Treg-derived with siplizumab, against roughly 27% in controls.

Only in-frame clones appear in the TCRdb table, and some are missing; sequencing was by immunoSEQ multiplex PCR. Of roughly 100,000 clones in the sample, approximately 91% were seen once. Regarding this clone: The antigen is undetermined.

The J segment lost 5 bases and the V segment lost 0 bases, leaving 4 bases of the junction unmatched. The germline gives CDR1 LGHNA, CDR2 YSLEER. The CDR3 runs 14 residues. Sample: non-Treg CD4+ T cells sorted from blood. The rearrangement uses TRBV4-3 and TRBJ2-7; 7 nucleotides align to TRBD1. The sequence derives from a human donor in good health. Written as DNA, the CDR3 is TGCGCCAGCAGCCAAGAAGAGACAGGGAACGAGCAGTACTTC. Protein product: CASSQEETGNEQYF.